This T cell receptor beta chain was captured in a study of blood T cell repertoires in COVID-19. Study-level information: Samples came from the United States, Italy and Spain, spanning acute and convalescent COVID-19. In each case, the material was cDNA or gDNA derived from T cells, B-cell-depleted T cells, or PBMCs.

V dropped 6 bases and J dropped 0; count of bases not matched to a gene: 2. Germline values: CDR1 ENHRY, CDR2 SYGVKD. The CDR3 is 14 residues long. The table came from immunoSEQ multiplex PCR; TCRdb's copy has only in-frame clones and leaves some out. Among a few hundred thousand clones, around 90% were seen once, and the ten largest hold just under 0.8%. The rearrangement uses TRBV10-3 and TRBJ1-5; 7 bases match TRBD1. Sequencing input: peripheral blood. The source of this sequence is a woman aged 25 to 39 with acute or convalescent COVID-19. CDR3 coding DNA: TGTGCCATCAGCCAGGGGGATAGCAATCAGCCCCAGCATTTT. Its protein is CAISQGDSNQPQHF.